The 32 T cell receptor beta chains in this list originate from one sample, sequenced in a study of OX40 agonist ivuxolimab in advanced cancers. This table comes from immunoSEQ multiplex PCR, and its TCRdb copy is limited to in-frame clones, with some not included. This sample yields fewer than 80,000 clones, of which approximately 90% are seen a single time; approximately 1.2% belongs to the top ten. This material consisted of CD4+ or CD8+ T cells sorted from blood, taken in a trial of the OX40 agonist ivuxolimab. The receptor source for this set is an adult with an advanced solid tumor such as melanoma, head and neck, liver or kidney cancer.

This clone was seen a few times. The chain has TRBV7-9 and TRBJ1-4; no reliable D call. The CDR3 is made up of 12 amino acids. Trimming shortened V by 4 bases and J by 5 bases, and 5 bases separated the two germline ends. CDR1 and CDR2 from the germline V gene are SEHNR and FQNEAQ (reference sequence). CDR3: CASSYPNEKLFF. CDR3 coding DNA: TGTGCCAGCAGCTACCCAAATGAAAAACTGTTTTTT.

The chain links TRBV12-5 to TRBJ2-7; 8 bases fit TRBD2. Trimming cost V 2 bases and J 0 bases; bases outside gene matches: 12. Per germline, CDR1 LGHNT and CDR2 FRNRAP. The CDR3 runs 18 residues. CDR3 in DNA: TGTGCTAGTGGTTTGTCAAGACCCGGGACTAGTTACTCCTACGAGCAGTACTTC. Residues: CASGLSRPGTSYSYEQYF.

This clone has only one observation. The CDR3 DNA sequence: TGTGCCAGCAGCTTAACTAAACAGGGGTCGACTGAAGCTTTCTTT. The encoded protein is CASSLTKQGSTEAFF. The chain uses TRBV11-2 and TRBJ1-1; 7 nucleotides agree with TRBD1. The CDR3 has 15 amino acids. The junction had 8 bases not matched to a gene; V was cut back by 2 bases and J by 5 bases. CDR1 and CDR2 from the germline V gene are SGHAT and FQNNGV.

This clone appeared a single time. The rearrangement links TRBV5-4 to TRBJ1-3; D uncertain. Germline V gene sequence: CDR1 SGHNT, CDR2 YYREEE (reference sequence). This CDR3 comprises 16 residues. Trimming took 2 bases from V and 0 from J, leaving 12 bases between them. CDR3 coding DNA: TGTGCCAGCAGCTTTAAGGGTGTCTCCTCTGGAAACACCATATATTTT. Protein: CASSFKGVSSGNTIYF. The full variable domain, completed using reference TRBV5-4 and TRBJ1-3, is ETGVTQSPTHLIKTRGQQVTLRCSSQSGHNTVSWYQQALGQGPQFIFQYYREEENGRGNFPPRFSGLQFPNYSSELNVNALELDDSALYLCASSFKGVSSGNTIYFGEGSWLTVV.

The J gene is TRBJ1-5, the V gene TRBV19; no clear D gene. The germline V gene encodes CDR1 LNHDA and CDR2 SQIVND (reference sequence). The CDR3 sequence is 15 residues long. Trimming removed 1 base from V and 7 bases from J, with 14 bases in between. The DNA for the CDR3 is TGTGCCAGTAGTATAGGTAACACCCCGGGGCAGCCCCAGCATTTT. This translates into CASSIGNTPGQPQHF.

The CDR3 bases are TGCGCCAGCAGCTTGGGCAGGGGGACCAGCTATGGCTACACCTTC. Protein: CASSLGRGTSYGYTF. V and J are TRBV5-1 and TRBJ1-2, with TRBD1 matching over 7 bases. CDR3 length equals 15 residues. Trimming removed 0 bases from V and 4 bases from J; junction bases left unmatched: 6. CDR1 is SGHRS and CDR2 is YFSETQ in the germline V gene.

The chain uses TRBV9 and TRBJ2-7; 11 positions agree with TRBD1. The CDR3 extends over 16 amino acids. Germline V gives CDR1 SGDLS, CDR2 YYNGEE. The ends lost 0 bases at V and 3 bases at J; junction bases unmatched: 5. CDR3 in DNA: TGTGCCAGCAGCGTAGGAAAAGGGACAGGGGGCTACGAGCAGTACTTC. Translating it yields CASSVGKGTGGYEQYF.

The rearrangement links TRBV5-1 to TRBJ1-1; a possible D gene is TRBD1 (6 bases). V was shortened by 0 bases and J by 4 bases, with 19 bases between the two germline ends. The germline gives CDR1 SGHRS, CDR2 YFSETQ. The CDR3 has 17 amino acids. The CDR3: CASSLVQGGGRGTEAFF. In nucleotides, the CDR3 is TGCGCCAGCAGCTTGGTCCAGGGAGGGGGGCGCGGCACTGAAGCTTTCTTT.

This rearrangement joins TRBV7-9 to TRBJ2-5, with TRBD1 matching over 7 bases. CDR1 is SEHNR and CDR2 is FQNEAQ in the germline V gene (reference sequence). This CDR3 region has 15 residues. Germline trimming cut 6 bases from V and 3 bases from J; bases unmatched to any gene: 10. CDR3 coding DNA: TGTGCCAGCAGTTCATATGGGACAGCCGAAGAGACCCAGTACTTC. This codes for CASSSYGTAEETQYF.

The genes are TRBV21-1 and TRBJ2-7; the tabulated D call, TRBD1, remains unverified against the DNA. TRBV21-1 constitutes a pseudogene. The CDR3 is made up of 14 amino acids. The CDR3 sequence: CASRIWTGRHEQYF. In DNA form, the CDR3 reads TGTGCCAGCAGAATTTGGACAGGGAGGCACGAGCAGTACTTC.

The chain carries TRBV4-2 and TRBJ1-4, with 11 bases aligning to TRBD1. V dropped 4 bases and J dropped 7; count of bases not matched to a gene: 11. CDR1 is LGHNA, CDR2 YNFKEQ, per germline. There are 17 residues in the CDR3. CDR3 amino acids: CASSPKPGQGAPEKLFF. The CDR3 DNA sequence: TGTGCCAGCAGCCCAAAGCCCGGACAGGGGGCTCCTGAAAAACTGTTTTTT.

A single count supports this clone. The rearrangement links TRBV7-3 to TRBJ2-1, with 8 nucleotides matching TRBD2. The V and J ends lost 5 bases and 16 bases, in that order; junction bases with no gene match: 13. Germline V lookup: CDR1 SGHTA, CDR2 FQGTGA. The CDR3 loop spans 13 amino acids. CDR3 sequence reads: CASSPQTSAASFF. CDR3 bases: TGTGCCAGCAGCCCCCAGACTAGCGCAGCTTCATTCTTC.

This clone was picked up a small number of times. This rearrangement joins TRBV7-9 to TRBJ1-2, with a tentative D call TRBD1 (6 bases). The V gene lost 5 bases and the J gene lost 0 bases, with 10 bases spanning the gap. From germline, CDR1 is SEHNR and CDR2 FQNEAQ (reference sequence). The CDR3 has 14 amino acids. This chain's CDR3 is CASSRGQSNYGYTF. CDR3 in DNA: TGTGCCAGCAGCCGGGGGCAATCTAACTATGGCTACACCTTC.

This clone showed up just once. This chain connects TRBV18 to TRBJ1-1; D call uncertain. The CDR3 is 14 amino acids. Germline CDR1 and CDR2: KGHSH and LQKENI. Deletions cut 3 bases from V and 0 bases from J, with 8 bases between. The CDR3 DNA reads TGTGCCAGCTCACCGGCGATTATGAACACTGAAGCTTTCTTT. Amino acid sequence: CASSPAIMNTEAFF.

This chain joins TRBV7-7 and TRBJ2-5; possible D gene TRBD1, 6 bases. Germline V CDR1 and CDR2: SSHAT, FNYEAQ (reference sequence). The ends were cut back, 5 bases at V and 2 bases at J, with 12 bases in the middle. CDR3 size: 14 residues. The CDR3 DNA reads TGTGCCAGCAGCCCAGGACAGTATCAAGAGACCCAGTACTTC. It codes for CASSPGQYQETQYF.

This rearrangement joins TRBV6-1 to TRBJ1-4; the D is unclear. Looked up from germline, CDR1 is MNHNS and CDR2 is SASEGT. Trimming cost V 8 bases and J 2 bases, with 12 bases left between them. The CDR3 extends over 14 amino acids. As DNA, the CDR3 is TGTGCCAGCCTCATGGGTGGTACTAATGAAAAACTGTTTTTT. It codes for CASLMGGTNEKLFF.

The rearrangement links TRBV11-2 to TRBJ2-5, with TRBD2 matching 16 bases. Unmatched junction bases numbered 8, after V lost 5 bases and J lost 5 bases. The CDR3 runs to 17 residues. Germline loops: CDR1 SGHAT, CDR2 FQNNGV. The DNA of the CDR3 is TGTGCCAGCAGCCAGACCGGGACTAGCGGGGGGGCTGAGACCCAGTACTTC. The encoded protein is CASSQTGTSGGAETQYF.

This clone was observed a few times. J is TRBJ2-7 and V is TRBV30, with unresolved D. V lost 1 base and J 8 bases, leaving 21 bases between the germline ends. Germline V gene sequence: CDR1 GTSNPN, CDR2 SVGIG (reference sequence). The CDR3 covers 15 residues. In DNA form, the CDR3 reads TGTGCCTGGAGTGAGGGCACTTCGTTGTATATCAAGCAGTACTTC. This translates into CAWSEGTSLYIKQYF.

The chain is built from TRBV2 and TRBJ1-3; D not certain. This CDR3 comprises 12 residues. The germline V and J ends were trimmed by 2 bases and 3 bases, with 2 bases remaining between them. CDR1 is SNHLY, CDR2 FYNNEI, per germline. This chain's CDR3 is CASSEHGNTIYF. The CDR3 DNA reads TGTGCCAGCAGTGAACATGGAAACACCATATATTTT.

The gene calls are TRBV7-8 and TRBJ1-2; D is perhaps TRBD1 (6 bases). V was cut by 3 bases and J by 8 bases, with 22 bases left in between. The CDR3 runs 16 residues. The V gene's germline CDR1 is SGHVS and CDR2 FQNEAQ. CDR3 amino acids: CASSLTQPGAIGGYTF. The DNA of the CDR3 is TGTGCCAGCAGCTTGACCCAGCCAGGGGCTATTGGGGGCTACACCTTC.

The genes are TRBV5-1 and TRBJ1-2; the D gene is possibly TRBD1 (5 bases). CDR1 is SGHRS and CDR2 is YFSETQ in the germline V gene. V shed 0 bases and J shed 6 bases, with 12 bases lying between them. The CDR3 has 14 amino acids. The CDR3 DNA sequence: TGCGCCAGCAGCTTGGGCGGGGGAAGGGATGGCTACACCTTC. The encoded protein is CASSLGGGRDGYTF. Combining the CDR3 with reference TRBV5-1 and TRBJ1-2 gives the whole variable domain KAGVTQTPRYLIKTRGQQVTLSCSPISGHRSVSWYQQTPGQGLQFLFEYFSETQRNKGNFPGRFSGRQFSNSRSEMNVSTLELGDSALYLCASSLGGGRDGYTFGSGTRLTVV.

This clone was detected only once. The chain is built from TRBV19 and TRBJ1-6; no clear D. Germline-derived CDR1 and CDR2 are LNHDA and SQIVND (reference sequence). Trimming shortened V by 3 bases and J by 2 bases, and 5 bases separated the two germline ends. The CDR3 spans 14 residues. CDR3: CASSMKTYNSPLHF. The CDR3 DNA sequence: TGTGCCAGTAGTATGAAGACCTATAATTCACCCCTCCACTTT.

The CDR3 loop reads CASMDRGSYNEQFF. The CDR3 bases are TGTGCCAGCATGGACAGGGGCTCCTACAATGAGCAGTTCTTC. The rearrangement uses TRBV19 and TRBJ2-1, with 9 bases lining up with TRBD1. The germline CDR1 and CDR2 sequences are LNHDA and SQIVND (reference sequence). Trimming at V came to 9 bases and at J to 0 bases, leaving 3 bases not matched to a gene. This CDR3 spans 14 amino acids.

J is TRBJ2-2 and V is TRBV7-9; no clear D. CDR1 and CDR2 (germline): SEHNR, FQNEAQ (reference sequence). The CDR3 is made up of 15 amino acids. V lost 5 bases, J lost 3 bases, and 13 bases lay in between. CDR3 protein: CASSLSAEDTGELFF. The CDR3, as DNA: TGTGCCAGCAGCCTCAGCGCTGAGGACACCGGGGAGCTGTTTTTT.

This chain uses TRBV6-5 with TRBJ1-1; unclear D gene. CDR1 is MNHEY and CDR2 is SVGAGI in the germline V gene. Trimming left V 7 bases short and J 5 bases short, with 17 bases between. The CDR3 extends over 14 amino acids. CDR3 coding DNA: TGTGCCAGCACAGACCTCCGAGGGAATACTGAAGCTTTCTTT. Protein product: CASTDLRGNTEAFF.

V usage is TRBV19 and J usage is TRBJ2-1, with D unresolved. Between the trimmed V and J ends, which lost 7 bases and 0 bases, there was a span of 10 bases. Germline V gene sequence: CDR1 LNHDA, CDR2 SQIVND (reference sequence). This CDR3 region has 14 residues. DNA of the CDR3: TGTGCCAGTATATCCCCCGGCTCCTACAATGAGCAGTTCTTC. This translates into CASISPGSYNEQFF.

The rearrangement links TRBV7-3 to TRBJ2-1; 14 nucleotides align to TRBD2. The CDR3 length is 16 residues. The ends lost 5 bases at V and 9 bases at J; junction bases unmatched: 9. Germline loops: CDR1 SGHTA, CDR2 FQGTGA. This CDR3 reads CASSPQGLAGGIEQFF. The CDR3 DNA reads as TGTGCCAGCAGCCCCCAAGGACTAGCGGGGGGTATTGAGCAGTTCTTC.

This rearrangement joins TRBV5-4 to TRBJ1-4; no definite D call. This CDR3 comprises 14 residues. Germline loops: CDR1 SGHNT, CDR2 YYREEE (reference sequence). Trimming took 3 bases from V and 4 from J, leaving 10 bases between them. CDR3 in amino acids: CASSSGGINEKLFF. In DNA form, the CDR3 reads TGTGCCAGCAGCTCGGGTGGGATTAATGAAAAACTGTTTTTT.

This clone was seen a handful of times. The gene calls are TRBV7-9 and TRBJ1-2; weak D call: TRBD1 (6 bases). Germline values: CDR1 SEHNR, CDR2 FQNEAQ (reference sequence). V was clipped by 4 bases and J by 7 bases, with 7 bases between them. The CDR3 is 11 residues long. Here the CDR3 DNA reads TGTGCCAGCAGCTGGGGGGCTGGCTACACCTTC. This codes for CASSWGAGYTF.

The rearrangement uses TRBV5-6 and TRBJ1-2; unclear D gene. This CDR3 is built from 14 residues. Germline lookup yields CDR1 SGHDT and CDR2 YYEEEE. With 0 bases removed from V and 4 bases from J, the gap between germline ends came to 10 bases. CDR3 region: CASSLVRFSYGYTF. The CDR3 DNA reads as TGTGCCAGCAGCTTGGTGAGGTTTAGCTATGGCTACACCTTC.

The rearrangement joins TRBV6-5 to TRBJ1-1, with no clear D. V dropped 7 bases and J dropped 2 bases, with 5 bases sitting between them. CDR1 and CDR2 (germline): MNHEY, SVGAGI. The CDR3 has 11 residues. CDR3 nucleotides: TGTGCCAGCATCATAAACACTGAAGCTTTCTTT. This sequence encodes CASIINTEAFF.

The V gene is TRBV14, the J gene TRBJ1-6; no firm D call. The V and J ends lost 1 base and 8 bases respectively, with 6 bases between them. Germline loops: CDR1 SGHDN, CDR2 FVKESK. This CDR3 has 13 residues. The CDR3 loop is CASSQVAYSPLHF. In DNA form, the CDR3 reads TGTGCCAGCAGCCAAGTTGCGTATTCACCCCTCCACTTT.